This T cell receptor beta chain was identified during a study of cytomegalovirus exposure and HLA in healthy donors. J lost 2 bases, V lost 0 bases, and 7 bases had no gene match. Germline V lookup: CDR1 SGHRS, CDR2 YFSETQ. The CDR3 consists of 17 residues. Profiled with immunoSEQ multiplex PCR; TCRdb holds only in-frame clones, not every one. This repertoire shows tens of thousands of clones, 85% to 95% found once; its top ten account for about 0.6%. This TCR derives from a woman younger than 30 in good health and CMV-seronegative. The chain employs TRBV5-1 and TRBJ2-3; 9 bases agree with TRBD2. The sequencing sample was made of PBMCs. CDR3 sequence (DNA): TGCGCCAGCAGCTTGGTTACTAGCGGGCACTTCACAGATACGCAGTATTTT. Translating it yields CASSLVTSGHFTDTQYF. Combining the CDR3 with reference TRBV5-1 and TRBJ2-3 gives the whole variable domain KAGVTQTPRYLIKTRGQQVTLSCSPISGHRSVSWYQQTPGQGLQFLFEYFSETQRNKGNFPGRFSGRQFSNSRSEMNVSTLELGDSALYLCASSLVTSGHFTDTQYFGPGTRLTVL.